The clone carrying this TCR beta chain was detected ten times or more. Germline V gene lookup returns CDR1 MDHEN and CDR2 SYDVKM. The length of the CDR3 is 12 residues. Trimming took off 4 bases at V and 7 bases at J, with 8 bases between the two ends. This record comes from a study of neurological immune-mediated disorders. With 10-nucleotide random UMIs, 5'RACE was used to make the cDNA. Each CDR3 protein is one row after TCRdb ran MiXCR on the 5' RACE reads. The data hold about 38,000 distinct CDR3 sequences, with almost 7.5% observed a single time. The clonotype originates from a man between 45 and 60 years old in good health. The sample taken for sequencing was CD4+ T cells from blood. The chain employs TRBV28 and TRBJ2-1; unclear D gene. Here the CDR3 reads CASSSFGNEQFF. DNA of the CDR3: TGTGCCAGCAGTTCGTTCGGAAATGAGCAGTTCTTC.